The 22 T cell receptor beta chains presented below share a single source sample, sequenced in a study of T cells after posttransplantation cyclophosphamide. Busulfan-fludarabine conditioning, marrow transplant, and cyclophosphamide on days +3 and +4 were administered. Assay: immunoSEQ multiplex PCR; the TCRdb copy retains only in-frame clones and omits some. This table holds under 20,000 clones, under 80% found once. The specimen was PBMCs, collected after an allogeneic stem cell transplant with post-transplant cyclophosphamide. The receptors come from a male patient in his thirties who received an allogeneic stem cell transplant from a related donor, was CMV-positive, and had acute GVHD only. Some T cells may arise from the graft donor.

The J gene is TRBJ1-2, the V gene TRBV7-8, with D possibly being TRBD1 (5 bases). Germline CDR1 SGHVS, CDR2 FQNEAQ. This CDR3 has 15 amino acids. Trimming stripped 1 base from V and 3 bases from J, with 12 bases between. The CDR3, as DNA: TGTGCCAGCAGCTTAGTCGGGGGAGCGGACTATGGCTACACCTTC. Translation: CASSLVGGADYGYTF.

The sample holds one count of this clone. The rearrangement uses TRBV6-1 and TRBJ1-1; weak D call: TRBD1 (5 bases). Germline CDR1 is MNHNS and CDR2 is SASEGT. V gave up 2 bases and J gave up 2 bases, with 9 bases separating them. The CDR3 is made up of 14 amino acids. DNA of the CDR3: TGTGCCAGCAGTGAATGGGGGGGAAACACTGAAGCTTTCTTT. This translates into CASSEWGGNTEAFF.

The chain joins TRBV18 to TRBJ2-6; D not certain. CDR1 and CDR2 from the germline V gene are KGHSH and LQKENI. V shed 3 bases and J shed 0 bases, with 9 bases lying between them. This CDR3 spans 16 amino acids. CDR3 nucleotide sequence: TGTGCCAGCTCACCCACTCTTAGCTCTGGGGCCAACGTCCTGACTTTC. The encoded protein is CASSPTLSSGANVLTF.

The chain is built from TRBV7-3 and TRBJ2-3; 13 bases map to TRBD2. The junction had 5 bases not matched to a gene; V was cut back by 5 bases and J by 6 bases. The CDR3 covers 15 residues. Looked up from germline, CDR1 is SGHTA and CDR2 is FQGTGA. The CDR3 DNA reads as TGTGCCAGCAGCCGGGGGACTAGCGGGACGGATACGCAGTATTTT. Amino acids: CASSRGTSGTDTQYF.

This chain links TRBV2 with TRBJ1-1; D unclear. The germline CDR1 and CDR2 sequences are SNHLY and FYNNEI. V shed 6 bases and J shed 6 bases, with 17 bases lying between them. The length of the CDR3 is 14 residues. CDR3 loop: CASSEVVVGSEAFF. The DNA of the CDR3 is TGTGCCAGCAGCGAGGTGGTGGTTGGGTCTGAAGCTTTCTTT. The whole variable domain, filled in from reference TRBV2 and TRBJ1-1, reads EPEVTQTPSHQVTQMGQEVILRCVPISNHLYFYWYRQILGQKVEFLVSFYNNEISEKSEIFDDQFSVERPDGSNFTLKIRSTKLEDSAMYFCASSEVVVGSEAFFGQGTRLTVV.

The rearrangement links TRBV5-8 to TRBJ2-6, with TRBD1 matching over 9 bases. Germline CDR1 is SGHTS and CDR2 is YDEGEE. This CDR3 is built from 16 residues. With V trimmed by 6 bases and J by 0 bases, 4 bases remained unmatched. The CDR3 nucleotides read TGTGCCAGCACCCGGGACAGGGACTCTGGGGCCAACGTCCTGACTTTC. It specifies CASTRDRDSGANVLTF. Variable domain in full (rest from reference TRBV5-8 and TRBJ2-6): EAGVTQSPTHLIKTRGQQATLRCSPISGHTSVYWYQQALGLGLQFLLWYDEGEERNRGNFPPRFSGRQFPNYSSELNVNALELEDSALYLCASTRDRDSGANVLTFGAGSRLTVL.

This clone was seen repeatedly, ten times or more. This chain uses TRBV19 with TRBJ2-1; 8 bases map to TRBD2. The trim removed 5 bases at V and 9 bases at J, leaving 9 bases unmatched. This CDR3 spans 14 amino acids. Germline V gene sequence: CDR1 LNHDA, CDR2 SQIVND (reference sequence). The CDR3 region is CASSPRGGDFEQFF. DNA of the CDR3: TGTGCCAGTAGTCCCCGGGGGGGAGATTTTGAGCAGTTCTTC.

This chain connects TRBV7-2 to TRBJ2-1; a possible D gene is TRBD2 (5 bases). The germline V and J ends were trimmed by 5 bases and 7 bases, with 15 bases remaining between them. This CDR3 is built from 14 residues. Germline lookup yields CDR1 SGHTA and CDR2 FQGNSA. The CDR3 protein is CASSTRIRGNEQFF. DNA of the CDR3: TGTGCCAGCAGCACCCGGATCCGCGGGAATGAGCAGTTCTTC.

This clone was recorded only once. The genes are TRBV27 and TRBJ2-2, with 12 bases that match TRBD2. The germline V gene encodes CDR1 MNHEY and CDR2 SMNVEV (reference sequence). The CDR3 has 16 residues. The trim removed 3 bases at V and 6 bases at J, leaving 5 bases unmatched. CDR3 amino acids: CASSLASGGAPGELFF. CDR3 in DNA: TGTGCCAGCAGTTTGGCTAGCGGGGGGGCCCCCGGGGAGCTGTTTTTT.

The chain employs TRBV7-2 and TRBJ1-1; D gene unclear. Germline-derived CDR1 and CDR2 are SGHTA and FQGNSA. Trimming removed 2 bases from V and 5 bases from J, with 21 bases in between. The length of the CDR3 is 17 residues. The CDR3 loop reads CASSLWGASAHLTEAFF. The CDR3 bases are TGTGCCAGCAGCTTATGGGGAGCCTCTGCCCATCTGACTGAAGCTTTCTTT.

The chain couples TRBV18 to TRBJ1-2; the D is unclear. CDR3 length: 13 residues. Trimming pared 3 bases from V and 3 bases from J, leaving 8 bases between. Germline V gene data show CDR1 as KGHSH and CDR2 as LQKENI. The CDR3 nucleotides are TGTGCCAGCTCACCTGACTGGGACTATGGCTACACCTTC. Translated, it gives CASSPDWDYGYTF.

The genes are TRBV15 and TRBJ1-5, with a tentative D call TRBD1 (5 bases). The CDR3 spans 14 residues. Trimming pared 0 bases from V and 9 bases from J, leaving 12 bases between. From germline, CDR1 is LNHNV and CDR2 YYDKDF (reference sequence). The CDR3 bases are TGTGCCACCAGCAGAGATAATGGGGCTGGGCCCCAGCATTTT. Its protein is CATSRDNGAGPQHF.

The chain carries TRBV5-4 and TRBJ2-7; no reliable D call. Trimming pared 5 bases from V and 4 bases from J, leaving 10 bases between. The CDR3 is 12 amino acids. Germline V CDR1 and CDR2: SGHNT, YYREEE (reference sequence). The CDR3 loop is CASSRVGYEQYF. The CDR3 DNA sequence: TGTGCCAGCAGTAGAGTTGGTTACGAGCAGTACTTC. Full variable domain (missing parts from reference TRBV5-4 and TRBJ2-7): ETGVTQSPTHLIKTRGQQVTLRCSSQSGHNTVSWYQQALGQGPQFIFQYYREEENGRGNFPPRFSGLQFPNYSSELNVNALELDDSALYLCASSRVGYEQYFGPGTRLTVT.

The chain joins TRBV5-8 to TRBJ1-1, with 9 bases identical to TRBD1. Germline V gives CDR1 SGHTS, CDR2 YDEGEE. The CDR3 runs to 14 residues. The J segment lost 4 bases and the V segment lost 3 bases, leaving 4 bases of the junction unmatched. CDR3 in amino acids: CASSYRDRATEAFF. The CDR3 DNA is TGTGCCAGCAGCTACCGGGACAGGGCCACTGAAGCTTTCTTT.

The CDR3 nucleotides read TGTGCCAGCAGCGCGAACAGGGCCGGCAATTCACCCCTCCACTTT. Translation: CASSANRAGNSPLHF. V is TRBV14 and J is TRBJ1-6, with D possibly TRBD1 on 6 matching bases. V was shortened by 5 bases and J by 7 bases, with 15 bases between the two germline ends. The V gene's germline CDR1 is SGHDN and CDR2 FVKESK. This CDR3 has 15 amino acids.

The rearrangement joins TRBV7-7 to TRBJ1-5; D is uncertain. This CDR3 has 16 residues. Trimming left V 4 bases short and J 3 bases short, with 16 bases between. Per the germline V gene, CDR1 is SSHAT and CDR2 is FNYEAQ (reference sequence). CDR3 residues: CASSYGWEALNQPQHF. As DNA, the CDR3 is TGTGCCAGCAGCTATGGTTGGGAGGCTCTCAATCAGCCCCAGCATTTT. The full variable domain, in which reference TRBV7-7 and TRBJ1-5 provide the parts outside the CDR3, is GAGVSQSPRYKVTKRGQDVTLRCDPISSHATLYWYQQALGQGPEFLTYFNYEAQPDKSGLPSDRFSAERPEGSISTLTIQRTEQRDSAMYRCASSYGWEALNQPQHFGDGTRLSIL.

The chain recombines TRBV9 with TRBJ1-4; D is possibly TRBD1 (5 bases). Trimming shortened V by 0 bases and J by 7 bases, and 10 bases separated the two germline ends. The CDR3 has 14 residues. Germline CDR1 is SGDLS and CDR2 is YYNGEE. CDR3 region: CASSVEGYGEKLFF. The CDR3 region has the DNA TGTGCCAGCAGCGTAGAGGGGTACGGTGAAAAACTGTTTTTT. The whole variable domain, remainder taken from reference TRBV9 and TRBJ1-4, is DSGVTQTPKHLITATGQRVTLRCSPRSGDLSVYWYQQSLDQGLQFLIQYYNGEERAKGNILERFSAQQFPDLHSELNLSSLELGDSALYFCASSVEGYGEKLFFGSGTQLSVL.

Comment on this clone: The sample carries other DNA sequences with the same CDR3. The chain recombines TRBV4-3 with TRBJ1-2; weak D call: TRBD1 (5 bases). This CDR3 has 14 amino acids. Looked up from germline, CDR1 is LGHNA and CDR2 is YSLEER. Trimming shortened V by 0 bases and J by 2 bases, and 7 bases separated the two germline ends. Written as DNA, the CDR3 is TGCGCCAGCAGCCAAGACAGGGCAAACTATGGCTACACCTTC. As protein: CASSQDRANYGYTF.

The J gene is TRBJ1-1, the V gene TRBV10-1; 9 nucleotides line up with TRBD1. The trim removed 4 bases at V and 3 bases at J, leaving 3 bases unmatched. Germline-derived CDR1 and CDR2 are WNHNN and SYGVQD (reference sequence). The CDR3 has 14 amino acids. The CDR3 here is CASSGQGVYTEAFF. CDR3 in DNA: TGCGCCAGCAGTGGACAGGGGGTTTACACTGAAGCTTTCTTT.

There are a few counts of this clone. The chain is built from TRBV7-9 and TRBJ1-6; no definite D call. The germline CDR1 and CDR2 sequences are SEHNR and FQNEAQ (reference sequence). V was cut by 5 bases and J by 5 bases, with 13 bases left in between. The CDR3 runs 15 residues. CDR3 residues: CASSLTLGNNSPLHF. The CDR3 DNA follows: TGTGCCAGCAGCCTGACGCTCGGGAATAATTCACCCCTCCACTTT.

The chain combines TRBV9 with TRBJ2-7, with D possibly being TRBD1 (6 bases). V was clipped by 0 bases and J by 6 bases, with 13 bases between them. The CDR3 totals 14 residues. Per germline, CDR1 SGDLS and CDR2 YYNGEE. The CDR3 loop reads CASSVGSNRAEQYF. DNA of the CDR3: TGTGCCAGCAGCGTAGGCTCCAACAGGGCCGAGCAGTACTTC.

CDR3 in amino acids: CASSLDGQLVQETQYF. Here the CDR3 DNA reads TGCGCCAGCAGCTTAGATGGACAGCTAGTACAAGAGACCCAGTACTTC. The genes are TRBV5-1 and TRBJ2-5, with D maybe TRBD1 (6 bases). This CDR3 comprises 16 residues. CDR1 and CDR2 (germline): SGHRS, YFSETQ. V lost 2 bases and J 2 bases, leaving 16 bases between the germline ends.